The clone carrying this T cell receptor beta chain was counted many times. The J segment lost 3 bases and the V segment lost 2 bases, leaving 9 bases of the junction unmatched. CDR1 and CDR2 (germline): MNHNY, SVGAGI (reference sequence). The CDR3 loop spans 17 amino acids. This specimen belongs to a study of T cell repertoires in cytomegalovirus infection. Via MiXCR, TCRdb re-called the reads, giving one row per CDR3 protein. The sample contains some 200,000 distinct CDR3 sequences, 8% to 10% of which appear only once. The receptor was derived from a human donor in good health (CMV status not recorded). Some clones in this sample may be carry-over from other donors' samples. J is TRBJ2-7 and V is TRBV6-6; TRBD1 matches at 11 bases. The sample consisted of PBMCs. The CDR3 DNA is TGTGCCAGCAGTTACGCACCTTCCGGGACAGGGGGCTACGAGCAGTACTTC. Translating it yields CASSYAPSGTGGYEQYF.